A selection of T cell receptor beta chains follows, all from one sample in a study of cytomegalovirus exposure and HLA in healthy donors. Clones were read by immunoSEQ multiplex PCR, and TCRdb kept only the in-frame ones, dropping some. Of about 140,000 clones detected, around 81% appear once; the ten largest clones hold 2% to 3%. Source material: PBMCs. Receptors were obtained from a man aged 50-59 years in good health and CMV-seronegative. Each CDR3 is given with its conserved first and last residue. D genes are given only for firm matches. Expanded clones get a size class; other rows say once, few or many, or leave the size out.

size	D	V	J	DNA	CDR3
.	.	TRBV12-5	TRBJ2-7	TGTGCTAGTGGTTTGTTCCCTACCTACGAGCAGTACTTC	CASGLFPTYEQYF
.	.	TRBV7-6	TRBJ1-4	TGTGCCAGCAGCTCGGGGTTGGGTGAAAAACTGTTTTTT	CASSSGLGEKLFF
.	.	TRBV29-1	TRBJ2-3	TGCAGCGTTGCTAGCCGGAGCACAGATACGCAGTATTTT	CSVASRSTDTQYF
.	TRBD1	TRBV13	TRBJ1-3	TGTGCCAGCAGCCGCGGAGAGGGGGCCTCTGGAAACACCATATATTTT	CASSRGEGASGNTIYF
.	.	TRBV28	TRBJ1-1	TGTGCCAGCGTTCGGGACATATACACTGAAGCTTTCTTT	CASVRDIYTEAFF
.	TRBD1	TRBV4-1	TRBJ1-5	TGCGCCAGCAGCCAAGGGAGGGGACAGAGACATCAGCCCCAGCATTTT	CASSQGRGQRHQPQHF
.	TRBD1	TRBV18	TRBJ2-7	TGTGCCAGCTCACATACCGGGACAGCTTACTACGAGCAGTACTTC	CASSHTGTAYYEQYF
.	.	TRBV27	TRBJ1-4	TGTGCCAGCAGTCACCTACGAACAGGCGGTCGTAATGAAAAACTGTTTTTT	CASSHLRTGGRNEKLFF
.	TRBD2	TRBV27	TRBJ2-3	TGTGCCAGCAGTTTATCCGGGACTAGCGACCCTGTGGGCACAGATACGCAGTATTTT	CASSLSGTSDPVGTDTQYF
.	.	TRBV12-5	TRBJ2-5	TGTGCTAGTGCCCCATTGGGGGGTTGGGTGGAGACCCAGTACTTC	CASAPLGGWVETQYF
once	.	TRBV19	TRBJ1-4	TGTGCCAGTAGTCCGCGTGGCGCTTCGGGAAAACTGTTTTTT	CASSPRGASGKLFF
.	TRBD1	TRBV30	TRBJ1-5	TGTGCCTGGAGTCTCCTCGGACAGGGAAGCAATCAGCCCCAGCATTTT	CAWSLLGQGSNQPQHF
.	.	TRBV9	TRBJ1-1	TGTGCCAGCAGCGTAGGTTCGACTCGTAACACTGAAGCTTTCTTT	CASSVGSTRNTEAFF
few	TRBD2	TRBV5-5	TRBJ2-3	TGTGCCAGCAGCGCCCTCGGGGCGGGGGGCTTAGATACGCAGTATTTT	CASSALGAGGLDTQYF
.	.	TRBV30	TRBJ2-5	TGTGCCTGGAGCAAGGGGCGGGAGACCCAGTACTTC	CAWSKGRETQYF
.	.	TRBV7-2	TRBJ2-5	TGTGCCAGTAAACTCCCGCCCGGAGAGACCCAGTACTTC	CASKLPPGETQYF
.	.	TRBV6-1	TRBJ2-7	TGTGCCAGCAGTGACAATAAGGGGACTTACAACTCCTACGAGCAGTACTTC	CASSDNKGTYNSYEQYF
.	.	TRBV5-8	TRBJ1-5	TGTGCCAGCAGCTTGTTTGGGGCGCTCCAGTCCGGTAATCAGCCCCAGCATTTT	CASSLFGALQSGNQPQHF
once	.	TRBV9	TRBJ2-1	TGTGCCAGCAGCGTAGTTAACAATGAGCAGTTCTTC	CASSVVNNEQFF
.	.	TRBV2	TRBJ1-2	TGTGCCAGCAGTGAAGAGGGGCTCGACTATGGCTACACCTTC	CASSEEGLDYGYTF
.	TRBD2	TRBV6-1	TRBJ2-1	TGTGCCAGCAGTCTCGGGACTAGCGGCCACAATGAGCAGTTCTTC	CASSLGTSGHNEQFF
.	TRBD1	TRBV29-1	TRBJ1-1	TGCACCACTCAGGGGGGGAACACTGAAGCTTTCTTT	CTTQGGNTEAFF
.	TRBD2	TRBV5-4	TRBJ2-1	TGTGCCAGCAGCCCGAGCGGGGGTTACTACAATGAGCAGTTCTTC	CASSPSGGYYNEQFF
.	.	TRBV7-9	TRBJ2-5	TGTGCCAGCAGCCCTACCATAGCACCCGGGTTGACCCAGTACTTC	CASSPTIAPGLTQYF
.	.	TRBV6-1	TRBJ1-5	TGTGCCAGCAGTGGACGGGACACCCGGGCCAATCAGCCCCAGCATTTT	CASSGRDTRANQPQHF
.	.	TRBV6-1	TRBJ1-6	TGTGCCAGCAGTGATTCCCGGGGGGTTCTAAATTCAGCCCTCCACTTT	CASSDSRGVLNSALHF
.	.	TRBV7-9	TRBJ2-7	TGTGCCAGCAGCTTAGATGTACAGAAACAGTACTTC	CASSLDVQKQYF
.	TRBD1	TRBV5-1	TRBJ2-2	TGCGCCAGCAGATTGGGACAGGGGGTTGGAGCCGGGGAGCTGTTTTTT	CASRLGQGVGAGELFF
.	.	TRBV28	TRBJ2-5	TGTGCCAGCACTACCCAAGAGACCCAGTACTTC	CASTTQETQYF
.	TRBD2	TRBV27	TRBJ2-2	TGTGCCAGCAGTACCACGGGGACTAGCGGGGGAAACACCGGGGAGCTGTTTTTT	CASSTTGTSGGNTGELFF
.	.	TRBV7-3	TRBJ2-1	TGTGCCAGCAGCTTAGACGGGAGAGGGAATGAGCAGTTCTTC	CASSLDGRGNEQFF
.	.	TRBV7-9	TRBJ2-5	TGTGCCAGCAGCTCATGGGTCCAGCGAGAGACCCAGTACTTC	CASSSWVQRETQYF
.	TRBD2	TRBV9	TRBJ2-5	TGTGCCAGCAGCGTAGCGGCTAGCGGGGGACAAGAGACCCAGTACTTC	CASSVAASGGQETQYF
.	.	TRBV5-1	TRBJ2-7	TGCGCCAGCAGCTTGCCTCAGGAAGACTACGAGCAGTACTTC	CASSLPQEDYEQYF
.	TRBD1	TRBV2	TRBJ2-3	TGTGCCAGCACAGCAGGACAGGGTTTAAATACGCAGTATTTT	CASTAGQGLNTQYF
few	TRBD2	TRBV9	TRBJ2-5	TGTGCCAGCAGCGTAGCACTCGGGACTAGTGCATTTTTGGAGACCCAGTACTTC	CASSVALGTSAFLETQYF
few	.	TRBV5-4	TRBJ1-1	TGTGCCAGCAGCTACAGAAACACTGAAGCTTTCTTT	CASSYRNTEAFF
.	.	TRBV9	TRBJ2-1	TGTGCCAGCAGCGTAGGCGGCAGCTACAATGAGCAGTTCTTC	CASSVGGSYNEQFF
.	.	TRBV5-1	TRBJ2-5	TGCGCCAGCAGCGGGACCGGACAGCCCCAAGAGACCCAGTACTTC	CASSGTGQPQETQYF
.	TRBD1	TRBV5-6	TRBJ2-1	TGTGCCAGCAGCTTGGGACAGGGTGCCCACAATGAGCAGTTCTTC	CASSLGQGAHNEQFF
.	TRBD2	TRBV7-8	TRBJ2-3	TGTGCCAGCAGCTTAGGTCTAGCGGGTAGCACAGATACGCAGTATTTT	CASSLGLAGSTDTQYF
.	TRBD1	TRBV28	TRBJ2-3	TGTGCCAGCAGTTCTCCGGGACAGTTCACAGATACGCAGTATTTT	CASSSPGQFTDTQYF
few	.	TRBV7-2	TRBJ1-1	TGTGCCAGCAGCTTTCAGATGAACACTGAAGCTTTCTTT	CASSFQMNTEAFF
few	.	TRBV7-6	TRBJ2-3	TGTGCCAGCAGCCCGGTTAGCACAGATACGCAGTATTTT	CASSPVSTDTQYF
.	TRBD1	TRBV7-9	TRBJ2-5	TGTGCCAGCAGCAAGGGTGGGACAGGGGGCGTAGAGACCCAGTACTTC	CASSKGGTGGVETQYF
once	TRBD1	TRBV25-1	TRBJ2-7	TGTGCCACCAGGAAGGGGGCCCACGAGCAGTACTTC	CATRKGAHEQYF
once	.	TRBV27	TRBJ2-7	TGTGCCAGCAGTTTATTGAGCGTACCTGGGGAGCAGTACTTC	CASSLLSVPGEQYF
.	.	TRBV5-4	TRBJ1-1	TGTGCCAGCAGCTTGTCAGGGGAGAAGAAGAACACTGAAGCTTTCTTT	CASSLSGEKKNTEAFF